A single TCR beta chain is shown here with its context. This entry belongs to a study of blood T cell repertoires in COVID-19. Profiling relied on immunoSEQ multiplex PCR, and the TCRdb table lists in-frame clones only, not all of them. The repertoire consists of 250,000 to 350,000 clones, with approximately 92% occurring once and the leading ten covering roughly 1.1%. CDR1 is SGDLS, CDR2 YYNGEE, per germline. The length of the CDR3 is 17 residues. With 4 bases removed from V and 0 bases from J, the gap between germline ends came to 17 bases. The V gene is TRBV9, the J gene TRBJ2-4; D remains ambiguous. Material: PBMCs or T cells enriched from blood (not recorded which). The TCR originated in a woman aged 25 to 39 who had recovered from COVID-19. The CDR3 is CASSTSLTAGAKNIQYF. The CDR3 coding sequence is TGTGCCAGCAGCACCAGTCTCACCGCAGGAGCCAAAAACATTCAGTACTTC.